This T cell receptor (beta chain) was observed in a study of shared clonotypes between healthy human individuals. About the study: Three CD4 naive, three CD4 memory, two CD8 naive and one CD8 memory plate were used per donor.

Several immunoSEQ plates held equal portions of the genomic DNA taken from each subset. The protocol was immunoSEQ multiplex PCR, while the TCRdb copy is restricted to in-frame clones and leaves out a portion. Of about 820,000 clones detected, around 93% appear once; the ten largest clones hold around 24%. Selected positively for CCR7 and CD45RO-negative, naive CD8 cells excluded terminally differentiated effector memory CD45RA+ cells. Trimming left V 4 bases short and J 4 bases short, with 8 bases between. Per germline, CDR1 MNHEY and CDR2 SMNVEV (reference sequence). This CDR3 has 13 residues. This chain uses TRBV27 with TRBJ2-1; D unresolved. This sequence was found in a man aged 25 to 40 in good health. The sequenced sample consisted of naive CD8+ T cells sorted from blood. CDR3 nucleotide sequence: TGTGCCAGCAGTTCCGCACATTACAATGAGCAGTTCTTC. It yields the protein CASSSAHYNEQFF.